This T cell receptor (beta chain) was sequenced during a study of control samples from healthy donors and cancer patients. TCRdb's table, derived via immunoSEQ multiplex PCR, lists solely in-frame clones and lacks some. The sample shows some 130,000 clones, about 88% of them seen only once. The germline V gene has CDR1 SGHNT and CDR2 YYREEE (reference sequence). CDR3 length: 15 amino acids. Trimming shortened V by 6 bases and J by 6 bases, and 16 bases separated the two germline ends. Sequenced sample: blood. The chain employs TRBV5-4 and TRBJ1-6; D remains unclear. This sequence originates from a young woman in good health. DNA for the CDR3: TGTGCCAGCACGGACCCCAGGACGCCTAATTCACCCCTCCACTTT. Its translation: CASTDPRTPNSPLHF.